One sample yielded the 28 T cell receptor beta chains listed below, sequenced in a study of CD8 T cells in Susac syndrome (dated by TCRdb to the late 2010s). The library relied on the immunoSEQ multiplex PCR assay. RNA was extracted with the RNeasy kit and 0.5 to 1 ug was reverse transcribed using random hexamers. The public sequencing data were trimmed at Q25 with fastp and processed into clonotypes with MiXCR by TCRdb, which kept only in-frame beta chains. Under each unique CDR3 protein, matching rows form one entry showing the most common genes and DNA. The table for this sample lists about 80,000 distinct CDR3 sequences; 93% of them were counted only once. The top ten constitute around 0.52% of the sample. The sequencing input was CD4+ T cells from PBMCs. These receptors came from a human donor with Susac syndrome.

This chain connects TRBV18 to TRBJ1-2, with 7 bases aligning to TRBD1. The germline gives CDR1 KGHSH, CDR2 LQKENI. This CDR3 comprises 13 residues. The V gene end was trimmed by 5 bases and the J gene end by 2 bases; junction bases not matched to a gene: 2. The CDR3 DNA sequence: TGTGCCAGCTCAACGGACAGGAACTATGGCTACACCTTC. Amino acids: CASSTDRNYGYTF.

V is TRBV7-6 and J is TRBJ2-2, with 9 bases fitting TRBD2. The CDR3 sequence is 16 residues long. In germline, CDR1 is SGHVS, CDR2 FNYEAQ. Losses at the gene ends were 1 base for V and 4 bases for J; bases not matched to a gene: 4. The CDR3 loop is CASSLVTSGFTGELFF. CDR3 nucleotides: TGTGCCAGCAGCTTAGTGACTAGCGGTTTCACCGGGGAGCTGTTTTTT.

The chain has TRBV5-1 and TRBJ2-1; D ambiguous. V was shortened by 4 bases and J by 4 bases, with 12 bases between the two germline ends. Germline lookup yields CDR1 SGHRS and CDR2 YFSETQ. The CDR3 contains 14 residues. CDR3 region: CASSPPSRYNEQFF. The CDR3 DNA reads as TGCGCCAGCAGCCCCCCCTCGCGGTACAATGAGCAGTTCTTC.

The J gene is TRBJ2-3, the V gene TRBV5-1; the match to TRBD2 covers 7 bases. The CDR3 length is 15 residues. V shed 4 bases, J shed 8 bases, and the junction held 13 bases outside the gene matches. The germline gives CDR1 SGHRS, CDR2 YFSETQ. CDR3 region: CASSPGLTIRATQYF. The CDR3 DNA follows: TGCGCCAGCAGCCCGGGACTAACCATACGGGCTACGCAGTATTTT. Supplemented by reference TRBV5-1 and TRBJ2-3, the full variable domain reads KAGVTQTPRYLIKTRGQQVTLSCSPISGHRSVSWYQQTPGQGLQFLFEYFSETQRNKGNFPGRFSGRQFSNSRSEMNVSTLELGDSALYLCASSPGLTIRATQYFGPGTRLTVL.

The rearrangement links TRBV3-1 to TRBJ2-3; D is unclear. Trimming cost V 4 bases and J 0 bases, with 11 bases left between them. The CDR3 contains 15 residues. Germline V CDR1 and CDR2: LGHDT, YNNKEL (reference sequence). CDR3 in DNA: TGTGCCAGCAGCCCCACCTTGGTTAGCACAGATACGCAGTATTTT. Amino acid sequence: CASSPTLVSTDTQYF.

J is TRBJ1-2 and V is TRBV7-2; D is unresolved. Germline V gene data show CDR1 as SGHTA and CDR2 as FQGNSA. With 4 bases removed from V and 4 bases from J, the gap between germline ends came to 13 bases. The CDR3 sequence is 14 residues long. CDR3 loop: CASSSQDGLYGYTF. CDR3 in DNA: TGTGCCAGCAGCTCCCAGGACGGCCTCTATGGCTACACCTTC.

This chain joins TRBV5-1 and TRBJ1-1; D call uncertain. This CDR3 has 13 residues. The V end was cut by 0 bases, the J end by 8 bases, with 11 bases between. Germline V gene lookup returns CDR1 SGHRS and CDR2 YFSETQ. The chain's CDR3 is CASSLVPAPEAFF. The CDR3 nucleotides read TGCGCCAGCAGCTTGGTCCCGGCCCCAGAAGCTTTCTTT.

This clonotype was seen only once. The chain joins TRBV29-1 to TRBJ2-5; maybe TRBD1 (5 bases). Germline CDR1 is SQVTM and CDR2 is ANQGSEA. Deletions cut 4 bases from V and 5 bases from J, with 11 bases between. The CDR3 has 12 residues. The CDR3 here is CSVAPGPETQYF. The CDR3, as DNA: TGCAGCGTTGCGCCAGGGCCGGAGACCCAGTACTTC.

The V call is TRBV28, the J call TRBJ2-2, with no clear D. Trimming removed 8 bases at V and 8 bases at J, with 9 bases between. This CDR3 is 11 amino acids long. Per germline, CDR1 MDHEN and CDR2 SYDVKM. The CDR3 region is CASGPWGELFF. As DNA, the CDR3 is TGTGCCAGCGGACCATGGGGGGAGCTGTTTTTT. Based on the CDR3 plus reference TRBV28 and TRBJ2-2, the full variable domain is DVKVTQSSRYLVKRTGEKVFLECVQDMDHENMFWYRQDPGLGLRLIYFSYDVKMKEKGDIPEGYSVSREKKERFSLILESASTNQTSMYLCASGPWGELFFGEGSRLTVL.

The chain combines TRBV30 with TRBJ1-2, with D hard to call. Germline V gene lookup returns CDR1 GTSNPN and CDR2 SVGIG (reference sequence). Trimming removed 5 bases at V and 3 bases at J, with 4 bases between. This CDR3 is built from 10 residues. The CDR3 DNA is TGTGCCTGGCGAGACTATGGCTACACCTTC. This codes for CAWRDYGYTF.

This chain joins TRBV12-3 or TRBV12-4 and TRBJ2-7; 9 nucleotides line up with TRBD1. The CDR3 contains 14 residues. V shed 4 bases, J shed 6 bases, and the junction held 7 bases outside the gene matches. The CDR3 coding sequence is TGTGCCAGCAGTTGGGGGGGGACAGGGTTCGAGCAGTACTTC. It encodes CASSWGGTGFEQYF.

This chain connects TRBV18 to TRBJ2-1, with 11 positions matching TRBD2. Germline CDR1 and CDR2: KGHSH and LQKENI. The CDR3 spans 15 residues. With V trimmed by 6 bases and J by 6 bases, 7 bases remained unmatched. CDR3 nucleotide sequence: TGTGCCAGCTCGCCAGGGACTAGCGGAATCAATGAGCAGTTCTTC. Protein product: CASSPGTSGINEQFF.

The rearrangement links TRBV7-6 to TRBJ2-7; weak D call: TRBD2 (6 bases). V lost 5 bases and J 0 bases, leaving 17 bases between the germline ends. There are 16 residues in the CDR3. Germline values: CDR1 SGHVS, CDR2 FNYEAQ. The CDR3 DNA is TGTGCCAGCAGCCCAGTCCGGGCGGGGAGCTCCTACGAGCAGTACTTC. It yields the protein CASSPVRAGSSYEQYF. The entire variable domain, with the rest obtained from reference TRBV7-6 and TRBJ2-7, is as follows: GAGVSQSPRYKVTKRGQDVALRCDPISGHVSLYWYRQALGQGPEFLTYFNYEAQQDKSGLPNDRFSAERPEGSISTLTIQRTEQRDSAMYRCASSPVRAGSSYEQYFGPGTRLTVT.

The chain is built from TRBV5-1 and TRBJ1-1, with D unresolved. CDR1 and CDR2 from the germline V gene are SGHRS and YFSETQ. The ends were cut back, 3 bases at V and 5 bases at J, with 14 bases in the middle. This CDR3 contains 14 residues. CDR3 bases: TGCGCCAGCAGCTCTTCAGCTTTGGGGACTGAAGCTTTCTTT. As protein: CASSSSALGTEAFF.

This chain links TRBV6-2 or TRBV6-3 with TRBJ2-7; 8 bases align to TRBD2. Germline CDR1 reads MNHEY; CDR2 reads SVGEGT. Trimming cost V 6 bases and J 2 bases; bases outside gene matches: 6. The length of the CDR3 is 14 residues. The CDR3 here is CASRRAGVTYEQYF. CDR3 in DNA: TGTGCCAGCAGGAGAGCGGGAGTGACCTACGAGCAGTACTTC.

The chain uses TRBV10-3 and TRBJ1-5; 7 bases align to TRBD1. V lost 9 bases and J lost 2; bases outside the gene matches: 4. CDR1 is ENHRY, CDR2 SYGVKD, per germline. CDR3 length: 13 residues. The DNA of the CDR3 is TGTGCCATACAAGACAGGGGCAATCAGCCCCAGCATTTT. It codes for CAIQDRGNQPQHF.

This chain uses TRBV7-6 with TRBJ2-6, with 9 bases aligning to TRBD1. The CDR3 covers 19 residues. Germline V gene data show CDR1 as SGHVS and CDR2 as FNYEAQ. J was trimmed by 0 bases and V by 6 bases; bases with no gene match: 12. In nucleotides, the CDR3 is TGTGCCAGCAGTTCCCTGTCGGGGACAGGGAACTCTGGGGCCAACGTCCTGACTTTC. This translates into CASSSLSGTGNSGANVLTF.

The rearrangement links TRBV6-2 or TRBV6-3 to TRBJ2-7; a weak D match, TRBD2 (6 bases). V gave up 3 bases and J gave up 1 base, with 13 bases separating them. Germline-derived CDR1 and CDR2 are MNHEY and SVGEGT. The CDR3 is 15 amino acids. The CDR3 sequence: CASSYGRGSSYEQYF. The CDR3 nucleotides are TGTGCCAGCAGTTATGGGCGGGGTTCTTCCTACGAGCAGTACTTC.

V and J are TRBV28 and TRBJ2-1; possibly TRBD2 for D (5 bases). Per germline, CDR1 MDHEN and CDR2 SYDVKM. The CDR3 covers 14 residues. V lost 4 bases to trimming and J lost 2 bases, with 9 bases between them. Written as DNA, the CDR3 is TGTGCCAGCAGTTATAGGGAGACCTACAATGAGCAGTTCTTC. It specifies CASSYRETYNEQFF.

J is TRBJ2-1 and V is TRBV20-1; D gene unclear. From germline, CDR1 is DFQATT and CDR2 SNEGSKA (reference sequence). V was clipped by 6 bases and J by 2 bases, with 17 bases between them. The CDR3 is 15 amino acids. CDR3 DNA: TGCAGTGCGCCGCCGCGGCCAGGAGCCTACAATGAGCAGTTCTTC. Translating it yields CSAPPRPGAYNEQFF.

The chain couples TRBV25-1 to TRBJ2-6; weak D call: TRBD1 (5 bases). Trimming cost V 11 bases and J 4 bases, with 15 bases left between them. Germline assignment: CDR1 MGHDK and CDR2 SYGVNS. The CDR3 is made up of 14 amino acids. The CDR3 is CACQGGKGANVLTF. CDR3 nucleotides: TGTGCCTGTCAGGGTGGTAAAGGGGCCAACGTCCTGACTTTC.

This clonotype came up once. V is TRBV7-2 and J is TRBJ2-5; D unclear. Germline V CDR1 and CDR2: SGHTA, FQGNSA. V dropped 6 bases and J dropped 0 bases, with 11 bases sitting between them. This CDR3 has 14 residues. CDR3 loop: CASSVVRYQETQYF. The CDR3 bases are TGTGCCAGCAGTGTAGTCCGGTACCAAGAGACCCAGTACTTC.

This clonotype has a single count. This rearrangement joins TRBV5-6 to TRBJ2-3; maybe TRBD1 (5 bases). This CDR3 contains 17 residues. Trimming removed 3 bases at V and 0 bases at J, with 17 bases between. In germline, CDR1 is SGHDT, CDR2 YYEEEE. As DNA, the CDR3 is TGTGCCAGCAGCTCAAGGACGACAGCCTTAAGCACAGATACGCAGTATTTT. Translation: CASSSRTTALSTDTQYF.

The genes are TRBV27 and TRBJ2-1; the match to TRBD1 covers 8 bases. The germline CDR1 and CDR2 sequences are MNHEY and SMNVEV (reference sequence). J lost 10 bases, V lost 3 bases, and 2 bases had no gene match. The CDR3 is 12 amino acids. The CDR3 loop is CASSLRTGEQFF. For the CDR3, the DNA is TGTGCCAGCAGTTTGAGGACAGGGGAGCAGTTCTTC.

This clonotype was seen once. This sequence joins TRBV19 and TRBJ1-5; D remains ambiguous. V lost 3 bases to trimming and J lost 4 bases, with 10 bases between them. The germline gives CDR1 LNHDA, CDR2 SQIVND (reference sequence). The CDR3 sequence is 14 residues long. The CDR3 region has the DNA TGTGCCAGTAGTATCGGCAGGCGGAATCAGCCCCAGCATTTT. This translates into CASSIGRRNQPQHF.

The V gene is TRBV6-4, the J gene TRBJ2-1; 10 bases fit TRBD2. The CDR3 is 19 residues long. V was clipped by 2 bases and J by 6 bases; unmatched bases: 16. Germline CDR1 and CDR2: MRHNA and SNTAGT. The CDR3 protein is CASSDRGPSSGGLGNEQFF. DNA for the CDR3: TGTGCCAGCAGTGACAGGGGCCCCTCTAGCGGGGGACTGGGCAATGAGCAGTTCTTC.

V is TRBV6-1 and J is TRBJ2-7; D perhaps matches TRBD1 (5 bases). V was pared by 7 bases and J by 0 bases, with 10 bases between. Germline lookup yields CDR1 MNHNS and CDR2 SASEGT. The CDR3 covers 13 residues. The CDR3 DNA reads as TGTGCCAGCACCGCGACAGTCTCCTACGAGCAGTACTTC. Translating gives CASTATVSYEQYF.

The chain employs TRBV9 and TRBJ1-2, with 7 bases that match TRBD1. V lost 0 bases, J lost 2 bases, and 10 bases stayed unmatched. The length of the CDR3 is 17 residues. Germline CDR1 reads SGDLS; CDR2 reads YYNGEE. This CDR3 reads CASSVAAGGRENYGYTF. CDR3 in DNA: TGTGCCAGCAGCGTAGCGGCAGGGGGAAGGGAAAACTATGGCTACACCTTC.